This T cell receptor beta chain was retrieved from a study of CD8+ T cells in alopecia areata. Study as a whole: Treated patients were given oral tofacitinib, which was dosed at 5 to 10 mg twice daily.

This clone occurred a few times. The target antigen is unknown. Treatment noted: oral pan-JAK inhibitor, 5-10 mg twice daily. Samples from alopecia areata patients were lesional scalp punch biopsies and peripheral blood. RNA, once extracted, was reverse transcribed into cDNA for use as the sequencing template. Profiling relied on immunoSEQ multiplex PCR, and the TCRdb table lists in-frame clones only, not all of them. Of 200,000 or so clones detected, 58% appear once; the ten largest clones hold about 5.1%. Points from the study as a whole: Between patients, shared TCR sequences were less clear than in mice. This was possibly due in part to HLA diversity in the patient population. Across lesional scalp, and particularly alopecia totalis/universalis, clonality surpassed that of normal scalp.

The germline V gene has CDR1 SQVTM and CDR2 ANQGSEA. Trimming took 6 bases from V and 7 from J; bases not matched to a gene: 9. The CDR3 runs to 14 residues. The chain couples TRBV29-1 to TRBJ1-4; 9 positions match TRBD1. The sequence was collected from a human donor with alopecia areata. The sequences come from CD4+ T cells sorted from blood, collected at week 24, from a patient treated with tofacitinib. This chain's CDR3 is CSVSPGTGSEKLFF. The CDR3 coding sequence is TGCAGCGTCTCTCCCGGGACAGGGAGTGAAAAACTGTTTTTT.